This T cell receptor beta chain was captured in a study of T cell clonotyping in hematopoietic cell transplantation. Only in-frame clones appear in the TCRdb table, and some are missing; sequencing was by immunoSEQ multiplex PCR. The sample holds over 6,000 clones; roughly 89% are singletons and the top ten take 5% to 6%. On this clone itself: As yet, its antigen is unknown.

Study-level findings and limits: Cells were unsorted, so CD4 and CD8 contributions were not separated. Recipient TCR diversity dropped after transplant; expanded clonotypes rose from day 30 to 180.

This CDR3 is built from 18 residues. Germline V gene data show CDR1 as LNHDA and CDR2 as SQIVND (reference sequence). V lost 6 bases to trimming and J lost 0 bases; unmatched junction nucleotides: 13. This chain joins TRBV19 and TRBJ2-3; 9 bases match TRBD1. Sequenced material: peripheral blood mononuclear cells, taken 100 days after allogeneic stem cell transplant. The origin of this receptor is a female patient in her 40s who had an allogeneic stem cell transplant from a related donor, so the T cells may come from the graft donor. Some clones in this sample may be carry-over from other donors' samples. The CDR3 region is CASSNRKAGTGSTDTQYF. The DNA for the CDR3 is TGTGCCAGTAGCAACCGCAAGGCCGGGACAGGGAGCACAGATACGCAGTATTTT.